The sequence of this T cell receptor beta chain was determined in a study of blood T cell repertoires in COVID-19. Study in general: COVID-19 samples collected from the United States, Italy and Spain covered acute and convalescent phases. Nucleic acid was either cDNA or gDNA, and it came from T cells, B-cell-depleted T cells, or PBMCs.

Per the original data handling: Amplifying reference gene primers gave estimates of nucleated cell counts. The table came from immunoSEQ multiplex PCR; TCRdb's copy has only in-frame clones and leaves some out. That table supplies the V and J calls and clone size; D and trimming were determined from the DNA. Of under 200,000 clones listed, approximately 80% were seen once; the top ten hold about 8%. Sequenced: PBMCs or T cells enriched from blood (not recorded which). The clonotype was recovered from a woman in her fifties or sixties who had recovered from COVID-19.

CDR3 coding DNA: TGTGCCAGCAGCTCGATGGGACTAGCGGGGGCGCACAATGAGCAGTTCTTC. It specifies CASSSMGLAGAHNEQFF. J is TRBJ2-1 and V is TRBV7-8, with 14 bases lining up with TRBD2. The CDR3 length is 17 residues. CDR1 and CDR2 (germline): SGHVS, FQNEAQ. The junction had 7 bases not matched to a gene; V was cut back by 4 bases and J by 5 bases.